This TCR beta chain derives from a study of CD8+ T cells in alopecia areata. Sample treatment: oral pan-JAK inhibitor, 5-10 mg twice daily. Once RNA had been extracted, it was reverse transcribed into cDNA to act as the sequencing template. Only in-frame clones appear in the TCRdb table, and some are missing; sequencing was by immunoSEQ multiplex PCR. The data show roughly 110,000 clones, 55% to 60% seen once. This CDR3 is 15 amino acids long. V was trimmed by 0 bases and J by 7 bases, leaving 11 bases between them. Germline CDR1 reads SGDLS; CDR2 reads YYNGEE. This rearrangement joins TRBV9 to TRBJ1-6, with a weak D call TRBD1 (5 bases). The sequence derives from a human donor with alopecia areata. The input for sequencing was CD4+ T cells sorted from blood, taken at week 24, from a patient treated with tofacitinib. The CDR3 is CASSVAWGLNSPLHF. Written as DNA, the CDR3 is TGTGCCAGCAGCGTAGCATGGGGACTAAATTCACCCCTCCACTTT.